Shown below are 10 T cell receptor beta chains from a single sample sequenced in a study of cytomegalovirus exposure and HLA in healthy donors. Libraries were prepared by immunoSEQ multiplex PCR; TCRdb keeps only in-frame clonotypes and omits some of them. In the table there are roughly 120,000 clones, about 87% of which are singletons. Sequenced: PBMCs. The receptor source for this set is a man between 18 and 35 years old in good health and CMV-seronegative.

The V call is TRBV5-1, the J call TRBJ1-1, with 8 bases identical to TRBD1. After removal of 4 bases from V and 0 bases from J, the junction contained 5 bases not matched to a gene. The CDR3 spans 15 residues. Germline V gene sequence: CDR1 SGHRS, CDR2 YFSETQ. Here the CDR3 DNA reads TGCGCCAGCAGCCCTACAGGGGGGATGAACACTGAAGCTTTCTTT. This codes for CASSPTGGMNTEAFF. The whole variable domain, remainder taken from reference TRBV5-1 and TRBJ1-1, is KAGVTQTPRYLIKTRGQQVTLSCSPISGHRSVSWYQQTPGQGLQFLFEYFSETQRNKGNFPGRFSGRQFSNSRSEMNVSTLELGDSALYLCASSPTGGMNTEAFFGQGTRLTVV.

This sequence joins TRBV11-2 and TRBJ2-2; TRBD2 matches at 14 bases. Germline lookup yields CDR1 SGHAT and CDR2 FQNNGV. Unmatched junction bases numbered 7, after V lost 10 bases and J lost 6 bases. The CDR3 has 15 residues. The CDR3 nucleotides are TGTGCCATCGGACTAGCGGGAGGTTGGGCCGGGGAGCTGTTTTTT. Protein product: CAIGLAGGWAGELFF. The whole variable domain, remainder taken from reference TRBV11-2 and TRBJ2-2, is EAGVAQSPRYKIIEKRQSVAFWCNPISGHATLYWYQQILGQGPKLLIQFQNNGVVDDSQLPKDRFSAERLKGVDSTLKIQPAKLEDSAVYLCAIGLAGGWAGELFFGEGSRLTVL.

The V gene is TRBV10-2, the J gene TRBJ1-1; D is possibly TRBD1 (5 bases). The CDR3 covers 13 residues. CDR1 and CDR2 (germline): WSHSY, SAAADI. The V and J ends lost 6 bases and 1 base respectively, with 9 bases between them. The CDR3 DNA is TGCGCCAGCAGCGGGGGGAGGAACACTGAAGCTTTCTTT. As protein: CASSGGRNTEAFF.

The chain combines TRBV11-2 with TRBJ2-1; TRBD2 aligns across 13 bases. V lost 2 bases, J lost 10 bases, and 5 bases stayed unmatched. Germline V gene data show CDR1 as SGHAT and CDR2 as FQNNGV. This CDR3 is built from 15 residues. DNA of the CDR3: TGTGCCAGCAGCTTACAGGGACTAGCGGGAAGAGAGCAGTTCTTC. It is translated as CASSLQGLAGREQFF.

The CDR3 loop reads CSVEGGQGLGYTF. The CDR3, as DNA: TGCAGCGTTGAAGGTGGACAGGGCCTTGGCTACACCTTC. The chain has TRBV29-1 and TRBJ1-2, with 8 bases identical to TRBD1. CDR1 and CDR2 from the germline V gene are SQVTM and ANQGSEA. This CDR3 spans 13 amino acids. V was pared by 1 base and J by 7 bases, with 5 bases of the junction left unmatched.

V is TRBV7-9 and J is TRBJ2-7; TRBD1 matches 8 bases. Germline values: CDR1 SEHNR, CDR2 FQNEAQ (reference sequence). The CDR3 sequence is 15 residues long. V was clipped by 4 bases and J by 2 bases; unmatched bases: 7. The CDR3 sequence is CASSSPGQDTYEQYF. DNA of the CDR3: TGTGCCAGCAGCTCTCCGGGACAGGACACCTACGAGCAGTACTTC.

J is TRBJ1-1 and V is TRBV19, with D perhaps TRBD1 (5 bases). The V gene lost 6 bases and the J gene lost 2 bases, with 13 bases spanning the gap. Germline CDR1 LNHDA, CDR2 SQIVND (reference sequence). The CDR3 contains 14 residues. The CDR3 sequence is CASRNRRGNTEAFF. CDR3 DNA: TGTGCCAGTAGGAACAGGCGGGGAAACACTGAAGCTTTCTTT.

The chain combines TRBV6-1 with TRBJ2-7; D ambiguous. The CDR3 totals 15 residues. Per the germline V gene, CDR1 is MNHNS and CDR2 is SASEGT. V lost 6 bases, J lost 0 bases, and 15 bases lay in between. In nucleotides, the CDR3 is TGTGCCAGCAGCGAACCCCGTGGCATCTCCTACGAGCAGTACTTC. Its protein is CASSEPRGISYEQYF.

This clone was recorded once. This sequence joins TRBV6-4 and TRBJ1-1; 7 positions agree with TRBD1. Germline CDR1 reads MRHNA; CDR2 reads SNTAGT. The J segment lost 0 bases and the V segment lost 4 bases, leaving 5 bases of the junction unmatched. The CDR3 has 15 amino acids. The CDR3 DNA follows: TGTGCCAGCAGTGTCCGGACAGGCATGAACACTGAAGCTTTCTTT. Protein product: CASSVRTGMNTEAFF.

This sequence joins TRBV7-9 and TRBJ1-6; D is uncertain. Trimming removed 3 bases from V and 13 bases from J, with 13 bases in between. Germline values: CDR1 SEHNR, CDR2 FQNEAQ (reference sequence). This CDR3 region has 13 residues. The CDR3 here is CASSFGPKAPLHF. Here the CDR3 DNA reads TGTGCCAGCAGCTTTGGGCCCAAAGCCCCCCTCCACTTT.